The sequence of this T cell receptor (beta chain) was determined in a study of naive and memory T cell subsets. This clonotype showed up just a few times. The antigen is not known. Notes on the study in general: From naive to CM, EM and EMRA, diversity decreased and Gini increased. Possibly reflecting memory cells re-expressing CD45RA, a few larger clonotypes occurred in naive repertoires, especially CD8.

Two oligonucleotides, mixed equimolar, formed the beta constant-region primer covering TRBC1 and TRBC2. Four rounds of PCR amplified the ligated cDNA using nested alpha and beta constant-region primers plus SP2. TCRdb processed the UMI-ligation and nested PCR reads anew with MiXCR; each CDR3 protein has one entry. The table records approximately 90,000 distinct CDR3 sequences, 11% of them present only once. Source material: naive CD4+ T cells from blood. This receptor was taken from a human donor in good health.

This chain's CDR3 is CASSKGQAPSTDTQYF. The CDR3 DNA is TGTGCCAGCAGCAAGGGACAGGCCCCCTCCACAGATACGCAGTATTTT. The chain recombines TRBV5-5 with TRBJ2-3, with 8 bases that match TRBD1. Losses at the gene ends were 4 bases for V and 2 bases for J; bases not matched to a gene: 9. Germline V CDR1 and CDR2: SGHKS, YYEKEE (reference sequence). CDR3 length: 16 amino acids. The variable domain in full, completed from reference TRBV5-5 and TRBJ2-3, reads DAGVTQSPTHLIKTRGQQVTLRCSPISGHKSVSWYQQVLGQGPQFIFQYYEKEERGRGNFPDRFSARQFPNYSSELNVNALLLGDSALYLCASSKGQAPSTDTQYFGPGTRLTVL.